This note documents a single TCR beta chain sequence. V was pared by 6 bases and J by 0 bases, with 7 bases of the junction left unmatched. The CDR3 runs 14 residues. Germline V lookup: CDR1 GTSNPN, CDR2 SVGIG (reference sequence). As processed by the authors: Amplification with reference gene primers provided the estimates of nucleated cell counts. The repertoire was sequenced with immunoSEQ multiplex PCR; TCRdb's copy has only in-frame clones and lacks some. V and J calls and clone size are those listed in that table; D and trimming were worked out from the DNA. The sample has about 280,000 clones, approximately 85% seen once. The data are from a study of blood T cell repertoires in COVID-19. Study background: From the United States, Italy and Spain came samples of acute and convalescent COVID-19. Sources were T cells, B-cell-depleted T cells, or PBMCs; the material itself was cDNA or gDNA.

The V call is TRBV30, the J call TRBJ2-5, with TRBD1 identical over 7 bases. This TCR was sampled from a man aged 50-60 years with active or convalescent COVID-19. Sequencing used peripheral blood. The CDR3 DNA follows: TGTGCCTGCAACCAACAGGGGTACCAAGAGACCCAGTACTTC. It codes for CACNQQGYQETQYF.